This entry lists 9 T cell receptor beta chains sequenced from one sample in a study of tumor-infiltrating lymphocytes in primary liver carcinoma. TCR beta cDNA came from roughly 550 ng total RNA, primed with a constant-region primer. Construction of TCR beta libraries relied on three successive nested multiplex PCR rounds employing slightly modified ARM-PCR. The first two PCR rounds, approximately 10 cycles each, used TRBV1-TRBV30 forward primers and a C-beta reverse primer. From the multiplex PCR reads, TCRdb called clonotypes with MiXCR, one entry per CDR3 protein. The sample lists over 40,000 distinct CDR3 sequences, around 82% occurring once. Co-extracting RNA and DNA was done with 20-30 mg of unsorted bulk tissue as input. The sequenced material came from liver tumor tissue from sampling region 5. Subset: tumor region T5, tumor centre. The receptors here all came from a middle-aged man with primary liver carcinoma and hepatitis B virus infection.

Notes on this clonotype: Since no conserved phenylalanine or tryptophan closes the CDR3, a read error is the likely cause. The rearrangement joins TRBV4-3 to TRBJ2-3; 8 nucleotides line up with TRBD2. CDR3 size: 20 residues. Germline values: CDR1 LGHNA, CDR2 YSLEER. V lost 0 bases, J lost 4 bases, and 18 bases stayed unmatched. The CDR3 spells CASSQDPPSGTSGRADTQYS. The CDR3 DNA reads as TGCGCCAGCAGCCAAGATCCTCCCTCCGGGACTAGTGGGAGAGCAGATACGCAGTATTCT.

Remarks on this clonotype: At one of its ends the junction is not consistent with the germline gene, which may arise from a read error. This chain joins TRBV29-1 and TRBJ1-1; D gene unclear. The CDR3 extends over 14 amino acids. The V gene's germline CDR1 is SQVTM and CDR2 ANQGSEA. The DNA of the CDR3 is TGCAGCATTGAAGAATGGACGGGGAGGACTGAAGCTTTCTTT. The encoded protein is CSIEEWTGRTEAFF.

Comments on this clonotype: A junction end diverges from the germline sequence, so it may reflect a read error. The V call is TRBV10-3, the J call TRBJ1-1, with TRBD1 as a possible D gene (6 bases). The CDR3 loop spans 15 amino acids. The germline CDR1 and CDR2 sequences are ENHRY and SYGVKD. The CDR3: CTISTGGQENTEVFF. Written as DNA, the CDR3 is TGTACCATTTCCACCGGGGGACAAGAGAACACTGAAGTTTTCTTT.

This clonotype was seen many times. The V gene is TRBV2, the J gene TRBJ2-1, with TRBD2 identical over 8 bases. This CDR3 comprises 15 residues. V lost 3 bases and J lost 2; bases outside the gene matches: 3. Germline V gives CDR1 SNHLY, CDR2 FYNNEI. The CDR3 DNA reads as TGTGCCAGCAGTGAGACTAGCGTTGCCTACAATGAGCAGTTCTTC. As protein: CASSETSVAYNEQFF. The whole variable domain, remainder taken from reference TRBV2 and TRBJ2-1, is EPEVTQTPSHQVTQMGQEVILRCVPISNHLYFYWYRQILGQKVEFLVSFYNNEISEKSEIFDDQFSVERPDGSNFTLKIRSTKLEDSAMYFCASSETSVAYNEQFFGPGTRLTVL.

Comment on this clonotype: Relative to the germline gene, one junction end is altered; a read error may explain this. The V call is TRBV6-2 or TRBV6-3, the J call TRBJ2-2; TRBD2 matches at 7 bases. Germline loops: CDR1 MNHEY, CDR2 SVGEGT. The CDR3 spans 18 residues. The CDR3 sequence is CAGSDIGIRLANTGELFF. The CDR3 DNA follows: TGTGCCGGCAGCGACATAGGGATTCGACTAGCCAACACCGGGGAACTATTTTTT.

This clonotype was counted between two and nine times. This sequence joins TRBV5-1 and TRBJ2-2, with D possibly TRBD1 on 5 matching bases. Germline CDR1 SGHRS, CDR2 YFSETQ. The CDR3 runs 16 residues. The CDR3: CTSSLHHRTNTGELFF. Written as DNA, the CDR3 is TGCACAAGCAGCTTACATCACAGGACGAACACCGGGGAGCTGTTTTTT.

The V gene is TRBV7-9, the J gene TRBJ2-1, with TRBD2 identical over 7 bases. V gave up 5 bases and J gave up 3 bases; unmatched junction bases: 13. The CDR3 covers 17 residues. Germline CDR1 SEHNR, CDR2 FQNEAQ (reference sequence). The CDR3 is CASSRASGQLNYNEQFF. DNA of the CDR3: TGTGCCAGCAGCAGGGCTAGCGGACAACTAAACTACAATGAGCAGTTCTTC.

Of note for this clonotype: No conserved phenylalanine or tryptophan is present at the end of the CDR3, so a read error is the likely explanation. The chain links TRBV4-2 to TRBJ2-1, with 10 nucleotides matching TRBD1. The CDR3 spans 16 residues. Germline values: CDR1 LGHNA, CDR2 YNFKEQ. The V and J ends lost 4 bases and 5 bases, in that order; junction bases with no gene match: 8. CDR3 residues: CASSRAGGQGNNEQFY. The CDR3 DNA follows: TGTGCCAGCAGCCGCGCGGGGGGACAGGGGAACAATGAGCAGTTCTAC.

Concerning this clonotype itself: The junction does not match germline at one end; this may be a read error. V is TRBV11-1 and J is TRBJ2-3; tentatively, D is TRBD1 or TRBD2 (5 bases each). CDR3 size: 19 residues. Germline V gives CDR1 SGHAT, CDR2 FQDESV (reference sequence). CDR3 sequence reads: CTSSSGGSSVGARTDTQYF. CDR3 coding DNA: TGTACCAGTAGCTCTGGGGGAAGCTCTGTTGGAGCCCGCACAGATACCCAGTATTTT. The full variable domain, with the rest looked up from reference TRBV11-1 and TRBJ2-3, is EAEVAQSPRYKITEKSQAVAFWCDPISGHATLYWYRQILGQGPELLVQFQDESVVDDSQLPKDRFSAERLKGVDSTLKIQPAELGDSAMYLCTSSSGGSSVGARTDTQYFGPGTRLTVL.